The clone carrying this T cell receptor (beta chain) has at least ten counts. The sample originates from a study of blood T cells in healthy people across ages. Primers used in a second PCR of about 6 to 11 cycles were a sample-barcoded 5' primer and a J-beta primer mix. TCRdb itself ran the 5' RACE reads through MiXCR, one entry per CDR3 protein. This table holds 700,000 to 850,000 distinct CDR3 sequences, about 34% found once. This CDR3 region has 15 residues. V lost 5 bases and J lost 0, with 15 bases in between. Germline V CDR1 and CDR2: SGDLS, YYNGEE. This clonotype was sampled from a man aged 18 to 30 in good health. Sequencing input: blood. This rearrangement joins TRBV9 to TRBJ2-7, with a tentative D call TRBD1 (7 bases). Here the CDR3 reads CASRTGDSSSYEQYF. The CDR3 region has the DNA TGTGCCAGCAGAACGGGGGACAGCAGCTCCTACGAGCAGTACTTC.